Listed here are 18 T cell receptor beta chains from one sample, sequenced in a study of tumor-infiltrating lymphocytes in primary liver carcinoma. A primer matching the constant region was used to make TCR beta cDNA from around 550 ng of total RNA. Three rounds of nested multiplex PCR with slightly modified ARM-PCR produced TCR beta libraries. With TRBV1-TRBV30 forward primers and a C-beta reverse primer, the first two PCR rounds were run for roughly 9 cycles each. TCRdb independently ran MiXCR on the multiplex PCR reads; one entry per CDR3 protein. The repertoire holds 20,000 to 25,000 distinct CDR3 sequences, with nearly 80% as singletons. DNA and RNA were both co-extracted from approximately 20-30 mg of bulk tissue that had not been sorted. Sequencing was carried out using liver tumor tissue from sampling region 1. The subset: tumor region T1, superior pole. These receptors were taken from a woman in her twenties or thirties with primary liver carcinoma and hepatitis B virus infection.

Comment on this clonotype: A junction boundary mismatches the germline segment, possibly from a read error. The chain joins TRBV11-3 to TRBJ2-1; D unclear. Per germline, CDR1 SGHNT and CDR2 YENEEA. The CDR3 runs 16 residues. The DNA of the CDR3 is TGTACCAGCAGTTCAACGAGACGCGGCTTCTTGGATGAGCAGTTCTTC. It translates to CTSSSTRRGFLDEQFF.

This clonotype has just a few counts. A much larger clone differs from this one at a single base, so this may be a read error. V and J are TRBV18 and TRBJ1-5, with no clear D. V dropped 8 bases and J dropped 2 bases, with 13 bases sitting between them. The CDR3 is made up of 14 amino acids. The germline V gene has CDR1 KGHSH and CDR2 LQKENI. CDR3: CASPRRVGNQPQHF. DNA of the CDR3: TGTGCCAGCCCTCGGCGGGTTGGCAATCAGCCCCAGCATTTT.

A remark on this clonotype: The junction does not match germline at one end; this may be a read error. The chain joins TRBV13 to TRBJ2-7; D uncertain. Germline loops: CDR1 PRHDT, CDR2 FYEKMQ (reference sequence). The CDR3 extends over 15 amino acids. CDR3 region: CAGTGFRHSSYEQYF. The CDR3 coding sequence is TGTGCCGGCACTGGATTCAGACACAGCTCCTACGAGCAATACTTC.

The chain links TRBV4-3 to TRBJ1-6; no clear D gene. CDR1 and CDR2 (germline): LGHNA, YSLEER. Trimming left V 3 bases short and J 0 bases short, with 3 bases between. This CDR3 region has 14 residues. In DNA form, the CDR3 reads TGCGCCAGCAGCCAGAGCTCCTATAATTCACCCCTCCACTTT. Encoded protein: CASSQSSYNSPLHF.

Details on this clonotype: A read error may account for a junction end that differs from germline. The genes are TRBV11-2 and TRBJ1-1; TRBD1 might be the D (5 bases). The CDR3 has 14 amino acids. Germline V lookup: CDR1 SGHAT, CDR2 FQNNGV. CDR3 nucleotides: TGTGTCAGCAGATATACATGGGGGAGGGCTGAAACTTTCTTT. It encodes CVSRYTWGRAETFF.

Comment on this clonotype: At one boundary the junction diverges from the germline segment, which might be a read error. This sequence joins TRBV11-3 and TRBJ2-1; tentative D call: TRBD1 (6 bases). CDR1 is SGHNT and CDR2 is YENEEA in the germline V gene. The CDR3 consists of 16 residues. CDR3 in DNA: TGTGTCAGCAGTTCAACGGGACACGGCTTCTTGGATGGGCTGTTCTTC. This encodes CVSSSTGHGFLDGLFF.

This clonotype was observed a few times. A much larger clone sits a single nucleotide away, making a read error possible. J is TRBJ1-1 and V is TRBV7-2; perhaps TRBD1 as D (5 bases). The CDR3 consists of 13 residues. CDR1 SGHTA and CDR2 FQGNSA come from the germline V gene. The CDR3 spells CASNLVVQGEAFF. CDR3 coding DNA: TGTGCCAGCAACTTAGTAGTTCAGGGTGAAGCTTTCTTT.

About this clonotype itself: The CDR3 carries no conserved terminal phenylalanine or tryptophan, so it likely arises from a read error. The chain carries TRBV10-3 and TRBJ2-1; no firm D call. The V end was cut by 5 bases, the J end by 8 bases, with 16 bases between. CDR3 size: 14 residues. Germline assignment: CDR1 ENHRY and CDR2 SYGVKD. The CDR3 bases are TGTGCCATCAGTCCCACGGCTACCCAGGATGAGCAGTTCATC. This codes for CAISPTATQDEQFI.

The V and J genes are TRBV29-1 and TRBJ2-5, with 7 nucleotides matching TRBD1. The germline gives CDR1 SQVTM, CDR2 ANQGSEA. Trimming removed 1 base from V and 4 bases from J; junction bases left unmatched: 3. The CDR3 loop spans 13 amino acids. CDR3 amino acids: CSVEVNRGETQYF. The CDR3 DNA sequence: TGCAGCGTTGAAGTCAACAGGGGAGAGACCCAGTACTTC.

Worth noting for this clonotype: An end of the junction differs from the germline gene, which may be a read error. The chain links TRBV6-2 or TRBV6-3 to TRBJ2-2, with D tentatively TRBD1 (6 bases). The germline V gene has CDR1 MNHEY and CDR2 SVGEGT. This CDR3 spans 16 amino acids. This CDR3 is CANSYSYGQITGDFVF. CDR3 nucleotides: TGTGCCAACAGTTACTCGTACGGACAGATTACCGGGGATTTTGTTTTT.

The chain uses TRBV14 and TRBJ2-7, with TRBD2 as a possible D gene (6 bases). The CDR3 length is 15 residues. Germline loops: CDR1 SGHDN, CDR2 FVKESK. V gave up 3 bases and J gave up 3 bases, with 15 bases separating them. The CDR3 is CASSQALGTDYEQYF. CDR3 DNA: TGTGCCAGCAGCCAGGCGCTTGGGACTGACTACGAGCAGTACTTC. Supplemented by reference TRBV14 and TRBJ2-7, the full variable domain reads EAGVTQFPSHSVIEKGQTVTLRCDPISGHDNLYWYRRVMGKEIKFLLHFVKESKQDESGMPNNRFLAERTGGTYSTLKVQPAELEDSGVYFCASSQALGTDYEQYFGPGTRLTVT.

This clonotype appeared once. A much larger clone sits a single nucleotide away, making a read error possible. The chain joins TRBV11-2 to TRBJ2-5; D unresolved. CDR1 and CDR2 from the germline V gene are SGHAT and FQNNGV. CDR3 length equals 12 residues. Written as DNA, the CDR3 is TGTGCCAGCAGCTTAGGGTTAGAGACCCAGAACTTC. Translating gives CASSLGLETQNF.

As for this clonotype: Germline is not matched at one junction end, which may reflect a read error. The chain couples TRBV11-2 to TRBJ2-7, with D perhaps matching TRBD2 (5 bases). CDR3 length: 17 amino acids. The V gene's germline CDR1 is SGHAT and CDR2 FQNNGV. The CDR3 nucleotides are TGCGCCGGCAGTCAGATCAGCGGAGCCGATCCCTGCTACGAGCAATACTTC. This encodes CAGSQISGADPCYEQYF.

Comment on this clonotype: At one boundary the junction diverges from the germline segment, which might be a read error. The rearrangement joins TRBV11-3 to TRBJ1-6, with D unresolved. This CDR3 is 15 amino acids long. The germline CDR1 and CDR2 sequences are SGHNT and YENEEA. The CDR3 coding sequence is TGTGCCTGCAGCTTTAAGTGGAGCTTTAATTCACTCCTCCACTTT. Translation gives CACSFKWSFNSLLHF.

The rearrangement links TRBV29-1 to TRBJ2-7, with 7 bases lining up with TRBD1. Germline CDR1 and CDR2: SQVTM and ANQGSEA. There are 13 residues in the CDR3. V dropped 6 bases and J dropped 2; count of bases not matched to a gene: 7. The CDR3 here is CSVVKGAPYEQYF. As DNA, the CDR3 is TGCAGCGTGGTTAAGGGGGCCCCCTACGAGCAGTACTTC.

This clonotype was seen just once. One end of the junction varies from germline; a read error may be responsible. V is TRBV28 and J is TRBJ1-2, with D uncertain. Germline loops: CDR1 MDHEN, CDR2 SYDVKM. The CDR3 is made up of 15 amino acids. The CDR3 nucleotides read TGTGCCAGCATCCGAGGGCAGTGGGCTAACTATGACTACACCTTC. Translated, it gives CASIRGQWANYDYTF.

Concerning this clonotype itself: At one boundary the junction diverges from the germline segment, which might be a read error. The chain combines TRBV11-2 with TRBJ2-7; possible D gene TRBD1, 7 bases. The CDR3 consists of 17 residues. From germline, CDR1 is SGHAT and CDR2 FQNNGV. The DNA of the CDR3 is TGTGTCAGCAGCCCCAGGGGGTGGTTGGGGGGCACCTACGAGCACTACTTC. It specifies CVSSPRGWLGGTYEHYF.

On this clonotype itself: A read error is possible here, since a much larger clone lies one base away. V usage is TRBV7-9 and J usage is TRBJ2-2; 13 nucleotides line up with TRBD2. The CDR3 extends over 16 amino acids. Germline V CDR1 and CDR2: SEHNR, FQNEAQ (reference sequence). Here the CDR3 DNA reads TGTACCAGCAGCCGGACTAGCGGGGGACTCACCGGGGAGCTGTTTTTT. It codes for CTSSRTSGGLTGELFF.